This T cell receptor beta chain was profiled in a study of cytomegalovirus exposure and HLA in healthy donors. Study-level findings and limits: Fewer N-insertions (relative to the roughly 610-donor mean) were reportedly seen in an Asian-associated ancestry cluster in a later analysis. Confirmation in vitro established that a few CMV-associated chains were specific for CMV antigens. Roughly uniform sequencing depth across donors was assumed, possibly incorrectly.

Primers: 60 Vbeta forward and 13 Jbeta reverse. The assay was immunoSEQ multiplex PCR, and TCRdb's table has in-frame clones only and misses some. The sample holds around 150,000 clones; 79% are singletons and the top ten take 0.95% to 1.4%. Germline CDR1 and CDR2: SGHAT and FQNNGV. The V gene lost 4 bases and the J gene lost 1 base, with 13 bases spanning the gap. The CDR3 extends over 15 amino acids. To note about this clone: The antigen is undetermined.

This clonotype originated in a male donor in good health and CMV-seronegative. The material sequenced was PBMCs. The V call is TRBV11-2, the J call TRBJ1-1, with D hard to call. CDR3 DNA: TGTGCCAGCAGCTCGCTACCCGGGTCGAACACTGAAGCTTTCTTT. Amino acids: CASSSLPGSNTEAFF.